These 27 T cell receptor beta chains originate from one sample sequenced in a study of T cell repertoires in cytomegalovirus infection (dated by TCRdb to about 2019). The sequencer was an Illumina HiSeq 1500. The public reads were run again by TCRdb, first through fastp at Q25 and then through MiXCR, and only productive beta chains were kept. Entries that share a CDR3 protein sequence are merged under the most common genes and DNA. The sample table shows some 270,000 distinct CDR3 sequences, and about 17% are seen once. Together, the top ten hold about half of the sample. Source material: CD8+ T cells from PBMCs. All receptors derive from a human donor in good health (CMV status not recorded). Some clones in this sample may be carry-over from other donors' samples.

This clonotype occurred many times. The gene calls are TRBV7-2 and TRBJ2-1, with 9 positions matching TRBD2. Germline CDR1 reads SGHTA; CDR2 reads FQGNSA. After removal of 3 bases from V and 9 bases from J, the junction contained 15 bases not matched to a gene. The CDR3 runs to 17 residues. As DNA, the CDR3 is TGTGCCAGCAGCTTTCGCGGGGGGGGGGCCTCTAGGAGTGAGCAGTTCTTC. It yields the protein CASSFRGGGASRSEQFF.

The chain links TRBV29-1 to TRBJ1-2; no definite D call. The germline V gene has CDR1 SQVTM and CDR2 ANQGSEA. CDR3 length equals 14 residues. Trimming left V 6 bases short and J 6 bases short, with 20 bases between. CDR3 residues: CSVVSSRLPNGYTF. The CDR3 DNA reads TGCAGCGTGGTGTCTTCACGTCTCCCCAATGGCTACACCTTC.

The table lists this clonotype with many counts. V and J are TRBV12-3 or TRBV12-4 and TRBJ1-5; D gene ambiguous. With 5 bases removed from V and 5 bases from J, the gap between germline ends came to 7 bases. The CDR3 has 12 amino acids. The CDR3 protein is CASSPNHQPQHF. As DNA, the CDR3 is TGTGCCAGCAGTCCCAACCATCAGCCCCAGCATTTT.

This clonotype was seen many times. The rearrangement joins TRBV2 to TRBJ2-3, with TRBD2 identical over 10 bases. J was trimmed by 8 bases and V by 1 base; bases with no gene match: 3. Per the germline V gene, CDR1 is SNHLY and CDR2 is FYNNEI. CDR3 size: 14 residues. In DNA, the CDR3 is TGTGCCAGCAGTGAAGGTAGCGGGGGGCCTACGCAGTATTTT. Protein product: CASSEGSGGPTQYF.

There are a few counts of this clonotype. This sequence joins TRBV19 and TRBJ1-5, with D uncertain. V was clipped by 1 base and J by 5 bases, with 12 bases between them. The CDR3 is 15 amino acids. Germline CDR1 and CDR2: LNHDA and SQIVND (reference sequence). This chain's CDR3 is CASSIGFWEYQPQHF. Written as DNA, the CDR3 is TGTGCCAGTAGTATAGGTTTTTGGGAGTATCAGCCCCAGCATTTT.

This clonotype came up a few times. The chain joins TRBV29-1 to TRBJ2-7; D is possibly TRBD1 (6 bases). V lost 4 bases and J lost 5, with 12 bases in between. This CDR3 comprises 12 residues. The germline V gene encodes CDR1 SQVTM and CDR2 ANQGSEA. The CDR3 sequence is CSVVQGFDEQYF. In DNA form, the CDR3 reads TGCAGCGTTGTACAGGGTTTCGACGAGCAGTACTTC.

This clonotype was recorded a few times. The rearrangement links TRBV10-2 to TRBJ1-5, with 7 bases that match TRBD1. V shed 1 base, J shed 0 bases, and the junction held 3 bases outside the gene matches. There are 16 residues in the CDR3. CDR1 and CDR2 from the germline V gene are WSHSY and SAAADI. CDR3 DNA sequence: TGCGCCAGCAGTGAGTTAGGGGGCGATAGCAATCAGCCCCAGCATTTT. Protein product: CASSELGGDSNQPQHF.

The chain carries TRBV4-1 and TRBJ1-2; D ambiguous. The CDR3 is made up of 13 amino acids. Germline V gene data show CDR1 as MGHRA and CDR2 as YSYEKL. V shed 0 bases and J shed 5 bases, with 7 bases lying between them. CDR3 in amino acids: CASSQDSLYGYTF. The DNA for the CDR3 is TGCGCCAGCAGCCAAGACAGCCTATATGGCTACACCTTC.

The genes are TRBV9 and TRBJ1-1; D gene ambiguous. Trimming pared 0 bases from V and 2 bases from J, leaving 5 bases between. Germline CDR1 is SGDLS and CDR2 is YYNGEE. This CDR3 contains 13 residues. The CDR3 loop is CASSVGFNTEAFF. CDR3 nucleotides: TGTGCCAGCAGCGTAGGGTTCAACACTGAAGCTTTCTTT. The whole variable domain, filled in from reference TRBV9 and TRBJ1-1, reads DSGVTQTPKHLITATGQRVTLRCSPRSGDLSVYWYQQSLDQGLQFLIQYYNGEERAKGNILERFSAQQFPDLHSELNLSSLELGDSALYFCASSVGFNTEAFFGQGTRLTVV.

The gene calls are TRBV6-5 and TRBJ1-5, with D possibly matching TRBD1 (5 bases). The germline V and J ends were trimmed by 0 bases and 3 bases, with 9 bases remaining between them. The CDR3 contains 15 residues. CDR1 is MNHEY and CDR2 is SVGAGI in the germline V gene. CDR3 region: CASSYSGDLNQPQHF. In DNA form, the CDR3 reads TGTGCCAGCAGTTACTCGGGGGACCTCAATCAGCCCCAGCATTTT.

This clonotype was counted at least ten times. The chain uses TRBV7-8 and TRBJ1-1; the match to TRBD1 covers 9 bases. CDR3 length equals 19 residues. V lost 1 base, J lost 4 bases, and 16 bases stayed unmatched. Germline V gene lookup returns CDR1 SGHVS and CDR2 FQNEAQ. CDR3 protein: CASSLVSGQGPTAGTEAFF. The CDR3 DNA reads as TGTGCCAGCAGCTTAGTGTCCGGACAGGGGCCAACCGCCGGCACTGAAGCTTTCTTT.

This clonotype was recorded at least ten times. The chain couples TRBV7-9 to TRBJ2-1, with 7 bases aligning to TRBD2. This CDR3 comprises 16 residues. Germline lookup yields CDR1 SEHNR and CDR2 FQNEAQ (reference sequence). V lost 4 bases to trimming and J lost 4 bases; unmatched junction nucleotides: 10. The CDR3 sequence is CASSSWWGGEYNEQFF. The CDR3 DNA reads TGTGCCAGCAGCTCCTGGTGGGGGGGAGAGTACAATGAGCAGTTCTTC. The full variable domain, its missing parts supplied by reference TRBV7-9 and TRBJ2-1, is DTGVSQNPRHKITKRGQNVTFRCDPISEHNRLYWYRQTLGQGPEFLTYFQNEAQLEKSRLLSDRFSAERPKGSFSTLEIQRTEQGDSAMYLCASSSWWGGEYNEQFFGPGTRLTVL.

This clonotype has a handful of counts. The chain uses TRBV4-1 and TRBJ2-5; D unresolved. Germline V lookup: CDR1 MGHRA, CDR2 YSYEKL. This CDR3 has 15 amino acids. Between the trimmed V and J ends, which lost 0 bases and 2 bases, there was a span of 10 bases. CDR3 sequence reads: CASSQDISRQETQYF. As DNA, the CDR3 is TGCGCCAGCAGCCAAGATATCTCTCGGCAAGAGACCCAGTACTTC.

This clonotype came up a few times. The chain couples TRBV10-3 to TRBJ1-1, with 8 bases matching TRBD1. CDR1 and CDR2 from the germline V gene are ENHRY and SYGVKD. This CDR3 comprises 15 residues. V gave up 7 bases and J gave up 4 bases; unmatched junction bases: 11. CDR3 residues: CAIKQGDIRGTEAFF. The CDR3 DNA is TGTGCCATCAAACAGGGGGATATTAGGGGCACTGAAGCTTTCTTT.

This clonotype appeared many times. The rearrangement links TRBV7-2 to TRBJ1-1; D remains ambiguous. The CDR3 covers 15 residues. Trimming took 1 base from V and 0 from J, leaving 9 bases between them. Germline V gene sequence: CDR1 SGHTA, CDR2 FQGNSA. CDR3 in amino acids: CASSLGSAVNTEAFF. DNA for the CDR3: TGTGCCAGCAGCTTAGGGTCAGCGGTGAACACTGAAGCTTTCTTT.

This clonotype was recorded a few times. This chain connects TRBV20-1 to TRBJ1-4; maybe TRBD1 (5 bases). V gave up 0 bases and J gave up 0 bases, with 14 bases separating them. The CDR3 is made up of 17 amino acids. Germline CDR1 and CDR2: DFQATT and SNEGSKA (reference sequence). Written as DNA, the CDR3 is TGCAGTGCTAGAGATTGGGGAGACAGCTCAACTAATGAAAAACTGTTTTTT. This codes for CSARDWGDSSTNEKLFF.

This clonotype was seen many times. V gene TRBV7-9 combines with J gene TRBJ2-4; 11 nucleotides match TRBD1. The CDR3 loop spans 17 amino acids. V was clipped by 4 bases and J by 1 base; unmatched bases: 6. The germline V gene has CDR1 SEHNR and CDR2 FQNEAQ (reference sequence). In DNA, the CDR3 is TGTGCCAGCAGCTGGACAGGGGGCGAAACGGCCAAAAACATTCAGTACTTC. Its protein is CASSWTGGETAKNIQYF.

The chain uses TRBV7-4 and TRBJ1-1; D remains ambiguous. From germline, CDR1 is SGHVT and CDR2 SQSDAQ. The CDR3 runs to 14 residues. The V and J ends lost 2 bases and 14 bases respectively, with 21 bases between them. The CDR3 coding sequence is TGTGCCAGCAGCTTAAGCGACATGGGGAACGAGCAGTTCTTT. This encodes CASSLSDMGNEQFF.

This clonotype came up once. This chain uses TRBV6-4 with TRBJ2-1; D not certain. Germline V CDR1 and CDR2: MRHNA, SNTAGT. The CDR3 runs to 15 residues. Trimming cost V 4 bases and J 2 bases, with 12 bases left between them. The CDR3 DNA reads TGTGCCAGCAGTGTTGACTCGTACACCTACAATGAGCAGTTCTTC. Protein: CASSVDSYTYNEQFF.

This clonotype was seen at least ten times. V gene TRBV6-2 or TRBV6-3 combines with J gene TRBJ2-2, with D perhaps matching TRBD2 (6 bases). Trimming left V 11 bases short and J 4 bases short, with 11 bases between. Germline V gene data show CDR1 as MNHEY and CDR2 as SVGEGT. The CDR3 spans 12 residues. This CDR3 is CAGTSITGELFF. As DNA, the CDR3 is TGTGCCGGGACTTCGATCACCGGGGAGCTGTTTTTT.

The V call is TRBV29-1, the J call TRBJ1-1; D remains unclear. The length of the CDR3 is 14 residues. Per the germline V gene, CDR1 is SQVTM and CDR2 is ANQGSEA. V shed 7 bases and J shed 0 bases, with 15 bases lying between them. This CDR3 reads CSGTGEDLNTEAFF. Written as DNA, the CDR3 is TGCAGCGGGACCGGAGAAGACTTGAACACTGAAGCTTTCTTT.

This clonotype was observed a few times. The V gene is TRBV7-6, the J gene TRBJ2-2, with 12 bases identical to TRBD2. CDR1 is SGHVS and CDR2 is FNYEAQ in the germline V gene. This CDR3 comprises 17 residues. J was trimmed by 5 bases and V by 7 bases; bases with no gene match: 11. Here the CDR3 reads CASNLLAGGPRTGELFF. CDR3 DNA: TGTGCCAGCAACCTTCTAGCGGGGGGGCCCAGGACCGGGGAGCTGTTTTTT.

At least ten counts were recorded for this clonotype. The chain is built from TRBV5-6 and TRBJ2-7, with a weak D call TRBD2 (6 bases). Trimming took 7 bases from V and 4 from J, leaving 12 bases between them. CDR1 and CDR2 (germline): SGHDT, YYEEEE. CDR3 size: 12 residues. This CDR3 reads CASSAGSYEQYF. CDR3 DNA: TGTGCCAGCTCGGCGGGGTCTTACGAGCAGTACTTC.

The V call is TRBV19, the J call TRBJ1-2; unclear D gene. CDR1 and CDR2 (germline): LNHDA, SQIVND (reference sequence). CDR3 size: 14 residues. V lost 5 bases and J lost 3, with 13 bases in between. The CDR3 region is CASSADYYYYGYTF. As DNA, the CDR3 is TGTGCCAGTAGTGCCGACTACTACTACTATGGCTACACCTTC.

At least ten counts were recorded for this clonotype. The chain combines TRBV7-6 with TRBJ1-1; 8 nucleotides line up with TRBD1. Germline V gene lookup returns CDR1 SGHVS and CDR2 FNYEAQ. V dropped 1 base and J dropped 1; count of bases not matched to a gene: 5. The CDR3 has 16 residues. CDR3 coding DNA: TGTGCCAGCAGCTTAGGATCAGGGGGCGCGAACACTGAAGCTTTCTTT. Its translation: CASSLGSGGANTEAFF.

This clonotype was seen many times. The gene calls are TRBV2 and TRBJ2-3, with 7 nucleotides matching TRBD1. This CDR3 has 17 amino acids. V trimming: 1 base; J trimming: 0 bases; junction bases outside the gene matches: 7. CDR1 is SNHLY, CDR2 FYNNEI, per germline. The CDR3 DNA follows: TGTGCCAGCAGTGAAGTTGGGACAGAGACTAGCACAGATACGCAGTATTTT. Translated: CASSEVGTETSTDTQYF.

This clonotype has a handful of counts. V and J are TRBV20-1 and TRBJ1-5, with D maybe TRBD1 (5 bases). CDR3 length: 17 residues. Germline CDR1 is DFQATT and CDR2 is SNEGSKA (reference sequence). V was cut by 1 base and J by 6 bases, with 22 bases left in between. As DNA, the CDR3 is TGCAGTGCTAGAGTGTTTGGTTCAGGGCGGGGGAGTCAGCCCCAGCATTTT. It encodes CSARVFGSGRGSQPQHF.